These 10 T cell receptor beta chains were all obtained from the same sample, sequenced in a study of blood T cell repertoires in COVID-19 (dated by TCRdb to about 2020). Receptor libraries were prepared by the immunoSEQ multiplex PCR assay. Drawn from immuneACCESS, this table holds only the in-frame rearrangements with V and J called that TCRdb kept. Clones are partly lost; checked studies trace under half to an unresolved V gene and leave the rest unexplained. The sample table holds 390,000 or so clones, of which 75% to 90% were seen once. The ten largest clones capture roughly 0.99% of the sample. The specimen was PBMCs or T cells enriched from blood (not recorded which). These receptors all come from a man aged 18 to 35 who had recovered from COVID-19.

CDR3 bases: TGCGCCAGCAGCCACGGAGGATCAGGTGGCTACACCTTC. Translated: CASSHGGSGGYTF. The J gene is TRBJ1-2, the V gene TRBV4-1; D unresolved. CDR1 MGHRA and CDR2 YSYEKL come from the germline V gene. Trimming stripped 3 bases from V and 7 bases from J, with 12 bases between. The CDR3 is made up of 13 amino acids.

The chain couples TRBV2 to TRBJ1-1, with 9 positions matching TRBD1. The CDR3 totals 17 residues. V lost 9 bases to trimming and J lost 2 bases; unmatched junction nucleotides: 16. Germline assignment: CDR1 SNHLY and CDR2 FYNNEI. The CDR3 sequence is CARLTPGQGRINTEAFF. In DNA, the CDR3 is TGTGCCAGGCTTACCCCGGGACAGGGAAGGATTAACACTGAAGCTTTCTTT. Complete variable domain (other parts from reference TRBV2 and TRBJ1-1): EPEVTQTPSHQVTQMGQEVILRCVPISNHLYFYWYRQILGQKVEFLVSFYNNEISEKSEIFDDQFSVERPDGSNFTLKIRSTKLEDSAMYFCARLTPGQGRINTEAFFGQGTRLTVV.

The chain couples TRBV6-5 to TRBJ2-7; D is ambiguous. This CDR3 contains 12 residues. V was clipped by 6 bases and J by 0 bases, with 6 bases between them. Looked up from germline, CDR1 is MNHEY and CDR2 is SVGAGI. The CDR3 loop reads CASSISSYEQYF. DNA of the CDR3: TGTGCCAGCAGCATTAGCTCCTACGAGCAGTACTTC.

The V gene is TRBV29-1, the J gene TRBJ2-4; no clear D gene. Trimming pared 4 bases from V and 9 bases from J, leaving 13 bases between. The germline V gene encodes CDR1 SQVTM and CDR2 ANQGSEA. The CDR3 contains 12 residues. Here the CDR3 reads CSVATGVGIQYF. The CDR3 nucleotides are TGCAGCGTTGCAACCGGAGTAGGCATTCAGTACTTC.

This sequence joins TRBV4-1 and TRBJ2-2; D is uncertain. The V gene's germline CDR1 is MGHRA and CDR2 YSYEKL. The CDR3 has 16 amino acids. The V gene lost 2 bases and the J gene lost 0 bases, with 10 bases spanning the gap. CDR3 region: CASSQNPSTNTGELFF. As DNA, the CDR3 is TGCGCCAGCAGCCAAAATCCCAGTACGAACACCGGGGAGCTGTTTTTT.

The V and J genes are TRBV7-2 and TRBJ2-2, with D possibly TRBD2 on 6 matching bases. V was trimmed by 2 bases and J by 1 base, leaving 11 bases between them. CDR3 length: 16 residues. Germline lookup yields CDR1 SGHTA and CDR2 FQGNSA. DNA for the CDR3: TGTGCCAGCAGCTTATTTGGCGGGGTGAACACCGGGGAGCTGTTTTTT. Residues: CASSLFGGVNTGELFF.

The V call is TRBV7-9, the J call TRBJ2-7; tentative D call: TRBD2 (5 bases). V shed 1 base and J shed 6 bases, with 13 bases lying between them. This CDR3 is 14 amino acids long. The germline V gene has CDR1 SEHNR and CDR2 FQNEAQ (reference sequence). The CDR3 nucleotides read TGTGCCAGCAGCTTAGTGCGGGCAGGTTCCGAGCAGTACTTC. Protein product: CASSLVRAGSEQYF.

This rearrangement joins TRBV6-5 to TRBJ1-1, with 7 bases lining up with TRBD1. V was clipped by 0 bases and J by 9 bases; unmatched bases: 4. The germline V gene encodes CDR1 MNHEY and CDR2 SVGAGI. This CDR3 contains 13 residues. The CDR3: CASSYSRGQKAFF. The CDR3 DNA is TGTGCCAGCAGTTACTCTCGGGGACAGAAAGCTTTCTTT.

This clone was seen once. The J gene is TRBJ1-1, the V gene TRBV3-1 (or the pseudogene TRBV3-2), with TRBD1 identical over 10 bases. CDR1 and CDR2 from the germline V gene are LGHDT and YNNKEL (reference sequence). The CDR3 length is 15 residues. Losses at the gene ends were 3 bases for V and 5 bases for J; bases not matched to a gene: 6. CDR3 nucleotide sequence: TGTGCCAGCAGCCAGACAGGGGGCCCAATGACTGAAGCTTTCTTT. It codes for CASSQTGGPMTEAFF.

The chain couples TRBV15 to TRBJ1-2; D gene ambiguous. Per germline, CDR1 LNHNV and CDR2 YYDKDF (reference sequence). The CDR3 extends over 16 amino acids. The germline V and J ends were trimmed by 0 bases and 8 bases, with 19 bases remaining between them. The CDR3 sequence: CATSRDPTPSRRGYTF. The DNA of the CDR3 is TGTGCCACCAGCAGAGACCCAACCCCTAGCCGGCGAGGCTACACCTTC.